This T cell receptor (beta chain) was documented in a study of shared clonotypes between healthy human individuals. Study at large: Donor ages ranged 18 to 49 years: a couple of women, a few men. There were three CD4 naive, three CD4 memory, two CD8 naive and one CD8 memory plates per donor.

The authors distributed each subset's genomic DNA evenly over several immunoSEQ plates. The table came from immunoSEQ multiplex PCR; TCRdb's copy has only in-frame clones and leaves some out. This sample has more than 2 million clones; approximately 95% occur once, and the top ten carry over 0.1%. The count of this clone is one. Germline loops: CDR1 SGDLS, CDR2 YYNGEE. Trimming pared 0 bases from V and 6 bases from J, leaving 16 bases between. The length of the CDR3 is 15 residues. The source is a man younger than 35 in good health. Sequenced sample: naive CD4+ T cells sorted from blood. Indicated subset: CD45RA+ positively selected. The chain joins TRBV9 to TRBJ2-7, with D unresolved. For the CDR3, the DNA is TGTGCCAGCAGCGTAGGTAACCGACCCCCCCCCGAGCAGTACTTC. Amino acid sequence: CASSVGNRPPPEQYF.